This T cell receptor beta chain was retrieved from a study of response to subunit inactivated influenza vaccine. Whole-study results and caveats: New T cells are recruited in small numbers by each seasonal influenza vaccination, according to the authors' suggestion.

TCRdb re-called the RT-PCR reads through MiXCR, storing one row per CDR3 protein. In the table there are about 160,000 distinct CDR3 sequences, approximately 11% of which are singletons. Germline V gene sequence: CDR1 LGHNA, CDR2 YNFKEQ. The length of the CDR3 is 13 residues. Losses at the gene ends were 8 bases for V and 5 bases for J; bases not matched to a gene: 5. Points on this clonotype: The antigen remains undetermined.

This sequence joins TRBV4-2 and TRBJ2-1; TRBD2 matches at 8 bases. This material consisted of non-naive T cells sorted from PBMCs, taken around seven weeks after vaccination. The sequence was collected from a man in his forties or fifties who received an inactivated influenza vaccine. CDR3: CASRLAQNNEQFF. The CDR3 DNA sequence: TGTGCCAGCCGACTAGCGCAGAACAATGAGCAGTTCTTC.